The 20 T cell receptor beta chains in this list originate from one sample, sequenced in a study of T cells in localized non-small cell lung cancer. Profiling relied on immunoSEQ multiplex PCR, and the TCRdb table lists in-frame clones only, not all of them. Among roughly 15,000 clones listed, around 85% were seen once. The source material was peripheral blood, sampled before any cancer treatment. These receptors were collected from a female donor at least 60 years old with stage I squamous cell lung carcinoma.

The chain carries TRBV27 and TRBJ1-3; maybe TRBD1 (5 bases). V lost 6 bases and J lost 1, with 10 bases in between. The length of the CDR3 is 14 residues. Germline CDR1 and CDR2: MNHEY and SMNVEV (reference sequence). CDR3 in amino acids: CASSSRQSGNTIYF. CDR3 sequence (DNA): TGTGCCAGCAGCTCCCGACAGTCTGGAAACACCATATATTTT.

The J gene is TRBJ1-1, the V gene TRBV19; 8 bases agree with TRBD1. The ends lost 4 bases at V and 0 bases at J; junction bases unmatched: 4. Germline-derived CDR1 and CDR2 are LNHDA and SQIVND (reference sequence). The CDR3 is 15 residues long. Written as DNA, the CDR3 is TGTGCCAGTAGTACAGGGGGCTGGATGAACACTGAAGCTTTCTTT. Translation: CASSTGGWMNTEAFF.

This clone was recorded once. The V gene is TRBV18, the J gene TRBJ1-1; D may be TRBD1 (5 bases). The length of the CDR3 is 15 residues. CDR1 and CDR2 (germline): KGHSH, LQKENI. Deletions cut 1 base from V and 0 bases from J, with 9 bases between. DNA of the CDR3: TGTGCCAGCTCACCACTTGACAGCATGAACACTGAAGCTTTCTTT. This gives the protein CASSPLDSMNTEAFF.

This sequence joins TRBV9 and TRBJ1-2, with a possible D match to TRBD1 (5 bases). Germline CDR1 SGDLS, CDR2 YYNGEE. V lost 3 bases and J lost 3, with 12 bases in between. The CDR3 runs 14 residues. CDR3 in DNA: TGTGCCAGCAGCGCTACCAGGGACGACTATGGCTACACCTTC. Translated: CASSATRDDYGYTF.

Only one count was recorded for this clone. The rearrangement links TRBV4-2 to TRBJ1-3; D uncertain. The CDR3 has 15 amino acids. Per the germline V gene, CDR1 is LGHNA and CDR2 is YNFKEQ. Trimming removed 0 bases from V and 3 bases from J, with 9 bases in between. CDR3 sequence reads: CASSQEQKIGNTIYF. The CDR3 DNA reads as TGTGCCAGCAGCCAAGAACAGAAAATTGGAAACACCATATATTTT.

This chain links TRBV7-9 with TRBJ2-6, with TRBD1 as a possible D gene (6 bases). This CDR3 region has 17 residues. Germline CDR1 is SEHNR and CDR2 is FQNEAQ (reference sequence). Trimming took 3 bases from V and 1 from J, leaving 13 bases between them. CDR3 loop: CASSFRTVLSGANVLTF. In nucleotides, the CDR3 is TGTGCCAGCAGCTTTAGGACAGTCTTATCTGGGGCCAACGTCCTGACTTTC.

CDR3 amino acids: CASCRGEGTDTQYF. The CDR3 DNA sequence: TGTGCCAGCTGCCGGGGGGAGGGAACAGATACGCAGTATTTT. The chain links TRBV7-9 to TRBJ2-3; 7 nucleotides agree with TRBD2. The CDR3 is 14 amino acids. V was pared by 8 bases and J by 3 bases, with 8 bases of the junction left unmatched. Per germline, CDR1 SEHNR and CDR2 FQNEAQ (reference sequence).

The chain uses TRBV18 and TRBJ1-5; D is undetermined. The ends were cut back, 4 bases at V and 6 bases at J, with 10 bases in the middle. The CDR3 loop spans 13 amino acids. Germline V gene data show CDR1 as KGHSH and CDR2 as LQKENI. In nucleotides, the CDR3 is TGTGCCAGCTCACTACTGGACCGTCAGCCCCAGCATTTT. Translation gives CASSLLDRQPQHF. Full variable domain (remainder filled in from reference TRBV18 and TRBJ1-5): NAGVMQNPRHLVRRRGQEARLRCSPMKGHSHVYWYRQLPEEGLKFMVYLQKENIIDESGMPKERFSAEFPKEGPSILRIQQVVRGDSAAYFCASSLLDRQPQHFGDGTRLSIL.

The rearrangement uses TRBV10-3 and TRBJ1-2; 10 nucleotides align to TRBD1. This CDR3 region has 16 residues. V shed 7 bases and J 3 bases; nucleotides not matched to a gene: 11. CDR1 and CDR2 (germline): ENHRY, SYGVKD. CDR3 coding DNA: TGTGCCATCAAGGGGACAGGGGAGCGTTACGACTATGGCTACACCTTC. The encoded protein is CAIKGTGERYDYGYTF.

V usage is TRBV28 and J usage is TRBJ2-7, with 10 bases lining up with TRBD1. Unmatched junction bases numbered 3, after V lost 4 bases and J lost 3 bases. Germline CDR1 MDHEN, CDR2 SYDVKM. The CDR3 is made up of 14 amino acids. CDR3: CASSSGQGYYEQYF. CDR3 coding DNA: TGTGCCAGCAGTTCGGGACAGGGGTACTACGAGCAGTACTTC.

The gene calls are TRBV7-2 and TRBJ2-7; perhaps TRBD1 as D (5 bases). The CDR3 has 13 amino acids. V dropped 3 bases and J dropped 6 bases, with 12 bases sitting between them. Germline CDR1 is SGHTA and CDR2 is FQGNSA. Here the CDR3 DNA reads TGTGCCAGCAGCTTCGGGTGGGGCTCCGAGCAGTACTTC. This translates into CASSFGWGSEQYF.

Only one count was recorded for this clone. The CDR3 here is CASSAGGSNYGYTF. The CDR3 DNA sequence: TGTGCCAGCAGTGCAGGGGGCTCTAACTATGGCTACACCTTC. The chain combines TRBV6-4 with TRBJ1-2, with 8 bases that match TRBD1. CDR3 length: 14 amino acids. V lost 4 bases and J lost 0; bases outside the gene matches: 1. The germline V gene encodes CDR1 MRHNA and CDR2 SNTAGT.

V is TRBV6-5 and J is TRBJ1-3; maybe TRBD1 (6 bases). Trimming removed 9 bases from V and 0 bases from J, with 12 bases in between. The CDR3 consists of 14 residues. The V gene's germline CDR1 is MNHEY and CDR2 SVGAGI. As DNA, the CDR3 is TGTGCCAGTACAGGGACCCGCTCTGGAAACACCATATATTTT. It is translated as CASTGTRSGNTIYF.

The count of this clone is one. J is TRBJ2-3 and V is TRBV6-4, with 10 positions matching TRBD1. CDR1 and CDR2 from the germline V gene are MRHNA and SNTAGT. This CDR3 is 15 amino acids long. J was trimmed by 1 base and V by 3 bases; bases with no gene match: 1. DNA for the CDR3: TGTGCCAGCAGTGAAGGGACAGGGGGCACAGATACGCAGTATTTT. It translates to CASSEGTGGTDTQYF.

The J gene is TRBJ1-6, the V gene TRBV9; D not resolved. V was pared by 0 bases and J by 6 bases, with 7 bases between. CDR1 is SGDLS and CDR2 is YYNGEE in the germline V gene. The length of the CDR3 is 14 residues. The chain's CDR3 is CASSVEVFNSPLHF. CDR3 DNA sequence: TGTGCCAGCAGCGTAGAAGTATTTAATTCACCCCTCCACTTT.

The rearrangement joins TRBV11-2 to TRBJ1-1; TRBD1 is a possible D gene (5 bases). Trimming took off 5 bases at V and 1 base at J, with 8 bases between the two ends. Germline V gene lookup returns CDR1 SGHAT and CDR2 FQNNGV. This CDR3 has 13 amino acids. The CDR3 loop is CASSAGPNTEAFF. CDR3 bases: TGTGCCAGCAGCGCGGGACCGAACACTGAAGCTTTCTTT.

The chain combines TRBV18 with TRBJ2-1, with 9 bases that match TRBD1. The CDR3 covers 16 residues. Trimming cost V 2 bases and J 7 bases; bases outside gene matches: 9. Germline V gives CDR1 KGHSH, CDR2 LQKENI. CDR3 residues: CASSPYGTGKGNEQFF. CDR3 nucleotides: TGTGCCAGCTCACCATACGGGACAGGGAAGGGGAATGAGCAGTTCTTC.

This sequence joins TRBV29-1 and TRBJ2-7, with D unclear. The V end lost 6 bases, the J end lost 4 bases, and 16 bases lay between the germline ends. Looked up from germline, CDR1 is SQVTM and CDR2 is ANQGSEA. The CDR3 is 13 amino acids. In nucleotides, the CDR3 is TGCAGCGTCGGCGGAGAGTTGGGGTACGAGCAGTACTTC. Its translation is CSVGGELGYEQYF.

This clone appeared a few times. CDR3 sequence (DNA): TGTGCCAGCAGCTTAGAGTTGACAGGGATAGCCTACAATGAGCAGTTCTTC. Its protein product is CASSLELTGIAYNEQFF. This sequence joins TRBV7-2 and TRBJ2-1, with 7 bases fitting TRBD1. Germline CDR1 is SGHTA and CDR2 is FQGNSA. The CDR3 contains 17 residues. V was clipped by 1 base and J by 2 bases; unmatched bases: 8.

This chain connects TRBV5-4 to TRBJ2-7; TRBD1 agrees at 10 bases. V lost 4 bases, J lost 6 bases, and 7 bases stayed unmatched. CDR1 and CDR2 (germline): SGHNT, YYREEE (reference sequence). This CDR3 is built from 14 residues. The CDR3 protein is CASSPGQGNSEQYF. The CDR3 DNA follows: TGTGCCAGCAGCCCGGGACAGGGGAATTCCGAGCAGTACTTC. The entire variable domain, with the rest obtained from reference TRBV5-4 and TRBJ2-7, is as follows: ETGVTQSPTHLIKTRGQQVTLRCSSQSGHNTVSWYQQALGQGPQFIFQYYREEENGRGNFPPRFSGLQFPNYSSELNVNALELDDSALYLCASSPGQGNSEQYFGPGTRLTVT.